This T cell receptor beta chain was recovered during a study of graft-versus-host responses after intestinal transplantation. In germline, CDR1 is SGHNT, CDR2 YYREEE (reference sequence). The CDR3 covers 14 residues. Between the trimmed V and J ends, which lost 2 bases and 0 bases, there was a span of 8 bases. With regard to this clone: What it recognizes is unknown.

Clones were sequenced by immunoSEQ multiplex PCR, and TCRdb holds only the in-frame ones, with some missing. The table shows 85,000 to 100,000 clones, with 85% to 95% occurring only once. The source of this sequence is a human donor who was the organ donor for an intestinal transplant. This sequence joins TRBV5-4 and TRBJ2-5; a weak D match, TRBD1 (6 bases). The source was unstimulated CD8+ T cells sorted from spleen or lymph node cells, collected before transplant. CDR3 amino acids: CASSLWTDQETQYF. The DNA of the CDR3 is TGTGCCAGCAGCTTATGGACAGACCAAGAGACCCAGTACTTC.